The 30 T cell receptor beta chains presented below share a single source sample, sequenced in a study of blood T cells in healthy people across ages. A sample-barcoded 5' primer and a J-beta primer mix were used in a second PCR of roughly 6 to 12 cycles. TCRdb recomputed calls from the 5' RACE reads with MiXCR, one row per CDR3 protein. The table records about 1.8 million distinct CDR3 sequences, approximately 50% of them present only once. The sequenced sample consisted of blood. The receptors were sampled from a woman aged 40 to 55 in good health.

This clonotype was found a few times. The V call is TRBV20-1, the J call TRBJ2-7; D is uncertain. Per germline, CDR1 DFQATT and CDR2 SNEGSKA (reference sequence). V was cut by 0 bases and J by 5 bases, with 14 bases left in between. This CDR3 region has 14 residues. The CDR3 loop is CSARDLTDLHEQYF. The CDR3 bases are TGCAGTGCTAGAGATCTCACCGATTTGCACGAGCAGTACTTC.

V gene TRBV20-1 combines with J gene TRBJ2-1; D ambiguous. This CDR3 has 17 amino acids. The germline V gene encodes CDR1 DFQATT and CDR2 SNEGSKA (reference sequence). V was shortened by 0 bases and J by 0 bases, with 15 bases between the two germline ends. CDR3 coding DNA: TGCAGTGCTAGAGATTTTAAGGCGGTGAGCTCCTACAATGAGCAGTTCTTC. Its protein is CSARDFKAVSSYNEQFF.

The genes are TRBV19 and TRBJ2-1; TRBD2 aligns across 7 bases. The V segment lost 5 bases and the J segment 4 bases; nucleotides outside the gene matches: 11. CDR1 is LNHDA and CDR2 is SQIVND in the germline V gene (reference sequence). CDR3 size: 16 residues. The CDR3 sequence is CASSPRTRRTYNEQFF. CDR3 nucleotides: TGTGCCAGTAGTCCCCGGACTAGAAGGACTTACAATGAGCAGTTCTTC.

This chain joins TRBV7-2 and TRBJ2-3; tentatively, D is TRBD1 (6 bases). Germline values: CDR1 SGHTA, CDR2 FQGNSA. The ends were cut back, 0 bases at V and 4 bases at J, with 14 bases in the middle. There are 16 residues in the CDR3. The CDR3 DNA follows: TGTGCCAGCAGCTTAGCGGGATTTGGGGGCGCAGATACGCAGTATTTT. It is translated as CASSLAGFGGADTQYF.

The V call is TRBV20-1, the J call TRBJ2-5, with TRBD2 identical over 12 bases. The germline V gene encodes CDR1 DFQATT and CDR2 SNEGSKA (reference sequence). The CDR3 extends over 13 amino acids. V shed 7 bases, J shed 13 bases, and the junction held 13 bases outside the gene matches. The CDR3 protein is CSVIPTSGGSGYF. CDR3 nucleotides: TGCAGTGTGATCCCGACTAGCGGGGGCAGTGGGTACTTC.

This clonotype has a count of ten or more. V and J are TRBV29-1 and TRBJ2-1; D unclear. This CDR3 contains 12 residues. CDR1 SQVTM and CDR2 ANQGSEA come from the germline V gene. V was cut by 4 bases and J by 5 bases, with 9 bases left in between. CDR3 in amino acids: CSVASADNEQFF. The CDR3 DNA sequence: TGCAGCGTTGCCTCGGCCGACAATGAGCAGTTCTTC.

The CDR3 loop reads CASRLPPEDYGYTF. The CDR3 DNA reads as TGTGCCAGCAGATTACCTCCCGAGGACTATGGCTACACCTTC. The V and J genes are TRBV6-6 and TRBJ1-2; D gene unclear. V gave up 6 bases and J gave up 3 bases, with 14 bases separating them. This CDR3 has 14 amino acids. Germline CDR1 MNHNY, CDR2 SVGAGI (reference sequence).

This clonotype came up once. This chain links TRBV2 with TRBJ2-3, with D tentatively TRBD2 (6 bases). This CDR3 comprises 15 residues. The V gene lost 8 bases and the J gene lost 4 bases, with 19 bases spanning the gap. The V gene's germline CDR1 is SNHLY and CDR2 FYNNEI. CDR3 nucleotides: TGTGCCAGCTCCTCCCAGACCGGGGGTGCAGATACGCAGTATTTT. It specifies CASSSQTGGADTQYF.

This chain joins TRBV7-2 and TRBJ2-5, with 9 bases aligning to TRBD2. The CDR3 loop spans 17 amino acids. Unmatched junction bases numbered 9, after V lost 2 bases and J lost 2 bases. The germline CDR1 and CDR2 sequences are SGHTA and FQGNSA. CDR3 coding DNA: TGTGCCAGCAGCTTACTAGGGTGGCGGGGGGGGCAAGAGACCCAGTACTTC. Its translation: CASSLLGWRGGQETQYF.

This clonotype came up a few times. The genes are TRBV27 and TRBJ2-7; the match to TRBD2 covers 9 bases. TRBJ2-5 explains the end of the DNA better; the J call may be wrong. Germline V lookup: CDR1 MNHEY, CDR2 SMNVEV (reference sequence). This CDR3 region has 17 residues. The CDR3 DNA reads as TGTGCCAGCAGTTTAAGGCGGGGGGGCCCAGAAGGAGAGACCCAGTACTTC. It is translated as CASSLRRGGPEGETQYF.

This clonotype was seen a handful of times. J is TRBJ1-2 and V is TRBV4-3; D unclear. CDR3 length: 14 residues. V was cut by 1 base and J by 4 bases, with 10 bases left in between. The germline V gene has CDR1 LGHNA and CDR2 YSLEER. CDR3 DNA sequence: TGCGCCAGCAGCCAAGTACCGCCTACCTATGGCTACACCTTC. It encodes CASSQVPPTYGYTF.

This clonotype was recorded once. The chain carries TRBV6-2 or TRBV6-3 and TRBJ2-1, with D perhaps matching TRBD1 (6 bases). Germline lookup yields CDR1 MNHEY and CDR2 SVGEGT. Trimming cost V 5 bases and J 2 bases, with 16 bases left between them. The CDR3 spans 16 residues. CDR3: CASSPDRPSTYNEQFF. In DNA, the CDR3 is TGTGCCAGCAGTCCTGACAGGCCGAGCACCTACAATGAGCAGTTCTTC.

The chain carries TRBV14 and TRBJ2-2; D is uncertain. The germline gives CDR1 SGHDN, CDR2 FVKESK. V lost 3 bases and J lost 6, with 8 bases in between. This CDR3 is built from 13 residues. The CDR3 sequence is CASSHHLSGELFF. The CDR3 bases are TGTGCCAGCAGCCACCACTTATCCGGGGAGCTGTTTTTT.

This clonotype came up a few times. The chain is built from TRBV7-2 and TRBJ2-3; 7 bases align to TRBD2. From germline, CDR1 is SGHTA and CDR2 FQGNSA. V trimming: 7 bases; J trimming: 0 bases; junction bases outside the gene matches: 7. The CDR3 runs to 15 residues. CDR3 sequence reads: CASKEAGISTDTQYF. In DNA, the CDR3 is TGTGCCAGCAAGGAAGCGGGGATCAGCACAGATACGCAGTATTTT. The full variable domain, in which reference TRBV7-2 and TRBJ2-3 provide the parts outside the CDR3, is GAGVSQSPSNKVTEKGKDVELRCDPISGHTALYWYRQSLGQGLEFLIYFQGNSAPDKSGLPSDRFSAERTGGSVSTLTIQRTQQEDSAVYLCASKEAGISTDTQYFGPGTRLTVL.

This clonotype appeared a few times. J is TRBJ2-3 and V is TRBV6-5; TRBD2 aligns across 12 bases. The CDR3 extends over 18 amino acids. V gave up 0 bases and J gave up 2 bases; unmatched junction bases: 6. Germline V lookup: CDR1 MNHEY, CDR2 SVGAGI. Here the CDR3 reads CASSYSRLAGAHTDTQYF. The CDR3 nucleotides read TGTGCCAGCAGTTACTCCCGACTAGCGGGGGCCCACACAGATACGCAGTATTTT.

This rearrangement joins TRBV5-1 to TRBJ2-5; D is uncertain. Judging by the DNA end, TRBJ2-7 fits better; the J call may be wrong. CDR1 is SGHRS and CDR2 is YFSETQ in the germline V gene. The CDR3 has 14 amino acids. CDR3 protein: CASSLDLVLGEQYF. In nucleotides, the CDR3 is TGCGCCAGCAGCTTGGACCTGGTGCTGGGCGAGCAGTACTTC.

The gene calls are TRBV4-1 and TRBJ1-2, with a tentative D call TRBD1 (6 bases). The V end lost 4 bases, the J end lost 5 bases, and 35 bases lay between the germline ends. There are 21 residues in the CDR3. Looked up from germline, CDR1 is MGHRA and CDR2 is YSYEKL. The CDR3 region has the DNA TGCGCCAGCAGCCCACGACGGGACCAGACACTGGGGGCGATTTTGGGGTATGGCTACACCTTC. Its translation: CASSPRRDQTLGAILGYGYTF.

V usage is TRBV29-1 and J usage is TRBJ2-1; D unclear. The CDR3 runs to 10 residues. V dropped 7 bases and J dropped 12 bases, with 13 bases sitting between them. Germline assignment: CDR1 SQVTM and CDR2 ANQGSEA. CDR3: CSGEASGQFF. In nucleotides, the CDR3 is TGCAGCGGGGAAGCTAGTGGGCAGTTCTTC.

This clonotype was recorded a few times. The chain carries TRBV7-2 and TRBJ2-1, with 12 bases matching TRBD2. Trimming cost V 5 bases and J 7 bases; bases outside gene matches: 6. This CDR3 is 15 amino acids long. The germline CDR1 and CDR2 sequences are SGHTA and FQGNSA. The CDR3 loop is CASSRTSGEWNEQFF. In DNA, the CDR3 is TGTGCCAGCAGCCGGACTAGCGGGGAGTGGAATGAGCAGTTCTTC.

The CDR3 is CASSARDRSLSPLNEQFF. For the CDR3, the DNA is TGCGCCAGCAGCGCACGGGACAGGTCACTATCCCCACTCAATGAGCAGTTCTTC. The chain links TRBV5-1 to TRBJ2-1; 8 positions match TRBD1. Looked up from germline, CDR1 is SGHRS and CDR2 is YFSETQ. The CDR3 runs 18 residues. V lost 4 bases, J lost 6 bases, and 18 bases stayed unmatched.

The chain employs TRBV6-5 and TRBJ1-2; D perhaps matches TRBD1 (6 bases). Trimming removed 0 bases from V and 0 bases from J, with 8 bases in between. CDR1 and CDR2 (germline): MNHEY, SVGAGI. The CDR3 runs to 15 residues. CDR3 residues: CASSYSRDTNYGYTF. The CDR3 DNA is TGTGCCAGCAGTTACTCGAGGGACACTAACTATGGCTACACCTTC.

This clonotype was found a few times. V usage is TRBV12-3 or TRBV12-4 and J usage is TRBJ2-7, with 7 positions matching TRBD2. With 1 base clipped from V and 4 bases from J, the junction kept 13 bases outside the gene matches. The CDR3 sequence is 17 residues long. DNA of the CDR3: TGTGCCAGCAGTTTAGGAGGACTAGAGGTCTCCGCTTACGAGCAGTACTTC. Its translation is CASSLGGLEVSAYEQYF.

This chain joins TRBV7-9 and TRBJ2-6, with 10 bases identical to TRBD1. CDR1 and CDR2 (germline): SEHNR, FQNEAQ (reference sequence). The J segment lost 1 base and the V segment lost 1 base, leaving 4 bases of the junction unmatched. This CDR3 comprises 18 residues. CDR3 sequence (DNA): TGTGCCAGCAGCTTAGGAGGGGGACAGGGGTCTGGGGCCAACGTCCTGACTTTC. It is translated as CASSLGGGQGSGANVLTF.

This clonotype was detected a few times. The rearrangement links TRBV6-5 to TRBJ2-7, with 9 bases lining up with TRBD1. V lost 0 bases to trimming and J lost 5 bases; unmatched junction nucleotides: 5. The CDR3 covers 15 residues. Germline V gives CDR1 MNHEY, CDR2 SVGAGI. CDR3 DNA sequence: TGTGCCAGCAGTTACTCGACGGGACAGGGAAACGAGCAGTACTTC. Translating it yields CASSYSTGQGNEQYF.

The CDR3 bases are TGCGCCAGCAGCCAAGAGAACCAGTATAACACTGAAGCTTTCTTT. Protein: CASSQENQYNTEAFF. V is TRBV4-3 and J is TRBJ1-1, with D unclear. Germline assignment: CDR1 LGHNA and CDR2 YSLEER. V lost 0 bases and J lost 2, with 10 bases in between. The CDR3 extends over 15 amino acids.

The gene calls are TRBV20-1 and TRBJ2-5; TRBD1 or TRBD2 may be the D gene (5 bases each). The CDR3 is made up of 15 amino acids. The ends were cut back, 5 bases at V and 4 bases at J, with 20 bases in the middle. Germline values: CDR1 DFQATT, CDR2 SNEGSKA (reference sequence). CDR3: CSAPRPGTPGETQYF. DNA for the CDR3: TGCAGTGCTCCTAGACCCGGGACCCCAGGAGAGACCCAGTACTTC.

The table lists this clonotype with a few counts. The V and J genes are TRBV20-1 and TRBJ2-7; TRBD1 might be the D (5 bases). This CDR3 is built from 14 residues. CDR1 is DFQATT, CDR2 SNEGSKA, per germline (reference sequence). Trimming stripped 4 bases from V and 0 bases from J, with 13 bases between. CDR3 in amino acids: CSATTAGSSYEQYF. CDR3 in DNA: TGCAGTGCTACGACAGCCGGAAGCTCCTACGAGCAGTACTTC.

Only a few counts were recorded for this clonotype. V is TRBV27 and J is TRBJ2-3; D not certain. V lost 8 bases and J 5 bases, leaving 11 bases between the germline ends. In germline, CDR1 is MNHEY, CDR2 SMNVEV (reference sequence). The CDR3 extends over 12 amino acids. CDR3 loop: CASAPLGDTQYF. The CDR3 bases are TGTGCCAGCGCTCCCCTGGGAGATACGCAGTATTTT.

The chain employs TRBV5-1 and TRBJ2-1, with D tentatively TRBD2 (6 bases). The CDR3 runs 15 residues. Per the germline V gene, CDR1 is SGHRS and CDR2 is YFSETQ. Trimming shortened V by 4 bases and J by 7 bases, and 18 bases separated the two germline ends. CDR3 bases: TGCGCCAGCAGCCCCGCGGGGAGAAGCTATAATGAGCAGTTCTTC. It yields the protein CASSPAGRSYNEQFF.

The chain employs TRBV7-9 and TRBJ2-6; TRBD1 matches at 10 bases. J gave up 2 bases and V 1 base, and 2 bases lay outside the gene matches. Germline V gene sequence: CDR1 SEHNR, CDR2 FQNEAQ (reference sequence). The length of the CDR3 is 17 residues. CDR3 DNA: TGTGCCAGCAGCTTAGATGGGACAGGGGCTGGGGCCAACGTCCTGACTTTC. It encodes CASSLDGTGAGANVLTF.